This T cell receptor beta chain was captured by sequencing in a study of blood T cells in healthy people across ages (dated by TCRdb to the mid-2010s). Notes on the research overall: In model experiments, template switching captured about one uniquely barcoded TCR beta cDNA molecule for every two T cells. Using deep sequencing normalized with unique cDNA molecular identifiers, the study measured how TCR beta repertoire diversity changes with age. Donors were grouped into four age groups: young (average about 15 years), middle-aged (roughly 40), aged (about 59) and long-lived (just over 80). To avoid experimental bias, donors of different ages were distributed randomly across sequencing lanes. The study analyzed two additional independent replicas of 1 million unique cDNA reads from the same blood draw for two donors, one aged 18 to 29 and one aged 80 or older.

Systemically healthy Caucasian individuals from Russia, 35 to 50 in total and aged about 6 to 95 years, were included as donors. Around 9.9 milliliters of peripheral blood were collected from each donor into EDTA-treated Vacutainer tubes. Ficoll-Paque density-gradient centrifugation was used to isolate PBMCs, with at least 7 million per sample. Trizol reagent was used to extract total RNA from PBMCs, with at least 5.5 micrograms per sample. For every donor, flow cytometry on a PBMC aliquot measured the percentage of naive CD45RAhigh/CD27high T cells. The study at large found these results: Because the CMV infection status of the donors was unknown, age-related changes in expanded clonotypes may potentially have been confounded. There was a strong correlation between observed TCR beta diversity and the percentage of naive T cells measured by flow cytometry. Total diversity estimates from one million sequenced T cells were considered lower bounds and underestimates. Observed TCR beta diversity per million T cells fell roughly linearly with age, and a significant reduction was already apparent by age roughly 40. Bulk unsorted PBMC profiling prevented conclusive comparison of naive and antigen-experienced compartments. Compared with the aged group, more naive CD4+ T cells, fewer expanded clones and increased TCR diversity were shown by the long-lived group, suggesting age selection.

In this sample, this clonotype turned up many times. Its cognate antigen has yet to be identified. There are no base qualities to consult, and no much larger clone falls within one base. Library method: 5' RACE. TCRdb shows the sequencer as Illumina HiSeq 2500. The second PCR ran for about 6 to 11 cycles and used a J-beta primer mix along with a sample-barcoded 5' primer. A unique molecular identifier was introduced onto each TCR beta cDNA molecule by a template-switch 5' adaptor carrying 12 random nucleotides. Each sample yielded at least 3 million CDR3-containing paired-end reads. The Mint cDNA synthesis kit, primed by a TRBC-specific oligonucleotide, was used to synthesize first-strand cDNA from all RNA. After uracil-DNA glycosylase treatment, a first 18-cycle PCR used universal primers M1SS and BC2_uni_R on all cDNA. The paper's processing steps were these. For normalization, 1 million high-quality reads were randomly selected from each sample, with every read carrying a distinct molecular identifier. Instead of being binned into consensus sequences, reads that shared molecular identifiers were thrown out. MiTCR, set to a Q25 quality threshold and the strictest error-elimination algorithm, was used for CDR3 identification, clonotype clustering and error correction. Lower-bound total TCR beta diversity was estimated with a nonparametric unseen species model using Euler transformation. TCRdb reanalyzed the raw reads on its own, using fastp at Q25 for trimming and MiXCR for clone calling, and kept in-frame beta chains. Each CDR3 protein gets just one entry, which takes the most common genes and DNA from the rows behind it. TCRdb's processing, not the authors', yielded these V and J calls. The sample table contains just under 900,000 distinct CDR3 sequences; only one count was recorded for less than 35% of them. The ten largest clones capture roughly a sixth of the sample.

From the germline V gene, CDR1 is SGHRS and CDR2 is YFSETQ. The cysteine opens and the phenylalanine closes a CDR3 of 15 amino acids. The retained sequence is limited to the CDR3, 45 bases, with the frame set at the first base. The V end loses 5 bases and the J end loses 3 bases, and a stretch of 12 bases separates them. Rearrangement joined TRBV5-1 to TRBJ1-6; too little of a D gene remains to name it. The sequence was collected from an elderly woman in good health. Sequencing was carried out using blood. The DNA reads TGCGCCAGCAGTACATCGGGAGACTATAATTCACCCCTCCACTTT. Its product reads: CASSTSGDYNSPLHF.